These 25 T cell receptor beta chains originate from one sample sequenced in a study of graft-versus-host responses after intestinal transplantation. Tissue from the graft was processed to free its intraepithelial and lamina propria lymphocytes. Sequencing used immunoSEQ multiplex PCR; TCRdb keeps in-frame clones, though not all of them. The sample includes 13,000 or so clones, around 70% of them seen just once. The sequences come from ileum tissue, collected 16 days after intestinal transplant. All receptors derive from a human patient who received an intestinal transplant, so some T cells may come from the graft donor.

V gene TRBV5-4 combines with J gene TRBJ2-3; TRBD2 matches 8 bases. The CDR3 is made up of 14 amino acids. Per germline, CDR1 SGHNT and CDR2 YYREEE (reference sequence). V gave up 4 bases and J gave up 14 bases; unmatched junction bases: 15. The CDR3 loop reads CASSLRTSPESLYF. The CDR3 bases are TGTGCCAGCAGCCTCCGGACTAGCCCGGAGTCTTTGTATTTT. The complete variable domain, with remaining parts taken from reference TRBV5-4 and TRBJ2-3, reads ETGVTQSPTHLIKTRGQQVTLRCSSQSGHNTVSWYQQALGQGPQFIFQYYREEENGRGNFPPRFSGLQFPNYSSELNVNALELDDSALYLCASSLRTSPESLYFGPGTRLTVL.

This clone is medium-sized (0.01 to 0.1%) by share. In DNA, the CDR3 is TGCAGCGTCCAAGGGACAGGGGTTAGCTACGAGCAGTACTTC. It translates to CSVQGTGVSYEQYF. The V call is TRBV29-1, the J call TRBJ2-7; 10 bases fit TRBD1. Germline-derived CDR1 and CDR2 are SQVTM and ANQGSEA. This CDR3 has 14 residues. The J segment lost 3 bases and the V segment lost 6 bases, leaving 8 bases of the junction unmatched.

V gene TRBV19 combines with J gene TRBJ2-5; TRBD1 agrees at 8 bases. The V gene's germline CDR1 is LNHDA and CDR2 SQIVND (reference sequence). The CDR3 is 13 residues long. V lost 5 bases to trimming and J lost 3 bases; unmatched junction nucleotides: 2. The CDR3 bases are TGTGCCAGTAGTCTGGACAGGGAAGAGACCCAGTACTTC. Protein: CASSLDREETQYF. The variable domain in full, completed from reference TRBV19 and TRBJ2-5, reads DGGITQSPKYLFRKEGQNVTLSCEQNLNHDAMYWYRQDPGQGLRLIYYSQIVNDFQKGDIAEGYSVSREKKESFPLTVTSAQKNPTAFYLCASSLDREETQYFGPGTRLLVL.

V usage is TRBV5-4 and J usage is TRBJ2-4, with 9 positions matching TRBD1. The germline CDR1 and CDR2 sequences are SGHNT and YYREEE (reference sequence). The CDR3 covers 15 residues. V shed 3 bases and J 8 bases; nucleotides not matched to a gene: 9. The CDR3 DNA sequence: TGTGCCAGCAGCTCGTCCGGGACAGGGTTGGACATTCAGTACTTC. Protein sequence: CASSSSGTGLDIQYF.

This chain connects TRBV29-1 to TRBJ2-3; D call uncertain. The V end was cut by 8 bases, the J end by 2 bases, with 17 bases between. Germline CDR1 reads SQVTM; CDR2 reads ANQGSEA. The CDR3 covers 14 residues. The CDR3 sequence: CSSSTVSVTDTQYF. In DNA form, the CDR3 reads TGCAGCTCCTCAACGGTTTCGGTCACAGATACGCAGTATTTT.

This rearrangement joins TRBV4-1 to TRBJ1-2, with 7 nucleotides matching TRBD1. CDR1 and CDR2 from the germline V gene are MGHRA and YSYEKL. CDR3 length: 14 residues. Unmatched junction bases numbered 5, after V lost 2 bases and J lost 5 bases. CDR3 nucleotides: TGCGCCAGCAGCCAACAGGGGGGCGATTATGGCTACACCTTC. Its protein product is CASSQQGGDYGYTF.

This clone is labeled medium-sized (0.01 to 0.1%). This rearrangement joins TRBV18 to TRBJ2-7; 7 nucleotides agree with TRBD2. In germline, CDR1 is KGHSH, CDR2 LQKENI. J gave up 7 bases and V 6 bases, and 9 bases lay outside the gene matches. The CDR3 is 13 residues long. CDR3 sequence reads: CASSLDAAGEQYF. The CDR3 bases are TGTGCCAGCTCGCTAGACGCAGCGGGGGAGCAGTACTTC.

About this clone itself: This sample includes further DNA sequences coding for the same CDR3. The chain combines TRBV1 with TRBJ2-7; the table's D call, TRBD2, was not checked against the DNA. TRBV1 is deemed a pseudogene. The CDR3 spans 13 residues. The CDR3 bases are TGCACCTTTAGCGGGAGGACGGCATACGAGCAGTACTTC. Amino acid sequence: CTFSGRTAYEQYF.

The rearrangement joins TRBV6-5 to TRBJ1-2; D is possibly TRBD1 (5 bases). The germline gives CDR1 MNHEY, CDR2 SVGAGI. CDR3 length: 15 amino acids. Trimming cost V 0 bases and J 4 bases, with 12 bases left between them. In DNA form, the CDR3 reads TGTGCCAGCAGTTACTCGGGCCAGGGCGGCTATGGCTACACCTTC. Encoded protein: CASSYSGQGGYGYTF.

This chain connects TRBV30 to TRBJ2-5, with unresolved D. V gave up 0 bases and J gave up 0 bases, with 5 bases separating them. The CDR3 is 13 residues long. CDR1 is GTSNPN, CDR2 SVGIG, per germline (reference sequence). CDR3: CAWSVSYQETQYF. The CDR3 DNA reads TGTGCCTGGAGTGTGTCGTACCAAGAGACCCAGTACTTC.

There are a few counts of this clone. The chain couples TRBV5-4 to TRBJ1-1; D gene uncertain. Germline CDR1 reads SGHNT; CDR2 reads YYREEE (reference sequence). The CDR3 extends over 14 amino acids. The V end lost 1 base, the J end lost 1 base, and 8 bases lay between the germline ends. In nucleotides, the CDR3 is TGTGCCAGCAGCTTGATCGGGGAGAACACTGAAGCTTTCTTT. Its translation: CASSLIGENTEAFF.

The chain uses TRBV27 and TRBJ2-3; tentative D call: TRBD2 (7 bases). The CDR3 is made up of 17 amino acids. V was cut by 6 bases and J by 6 bases, with 25 bases left in between. CDR1 and CDR2 (germline): MNHEY, SMNVEV (reference sequence). The CDR3 coding sequence is TGTGCCAGCAGCCCCCGGTGGGTCCGTGGGAGGGGGGATACGCAGTATTTT. Its protein is CASSPRWVRGRGDTQYF.

This chain links TRBV6-4 with TRBJ2-3, with D tentatively TRBD1 (7 bases). Germline CDR1 MRHNA, CDR2 SNTAGT. This CDR3 is built from 15 residues. Between the trimmed V and J ends, which lost 2 bases and 2 bases, there was a span of 11 bases. CDR3 residues: CASSDGGGPTDTQYF. The CDR3 DNA sequence: TGTGCCAGCAGTGACGGAGGGGGCCCCACAGATACGCAGTATTTT.

This clone was found a few times. The chain employs TRBV9 and TRBJ2-2; 10 bases line up with TRBD1. CDR1 is SGDLS, CDR2 YYNGEE, per germline. Trimming cost V 4 bases and J 6 bases; bases outside gene matches: 12. The CDR3 runs 17 residues. Here the CDR3 reads CASSIPGQGLVPGELFF. Written as DNA, the CDR3 is TGTGCCAGCAGCATACCGGGACAGGGGTTGGTCCCCGGGGAGCTGTTTTTT.

The V and J genes are TRBV28 and TRBJ2-7, with 9 bases aligning to TRBD2. V gave up 6 bases and J gave up 3 bases; unmatched junction bases: 12. Germline lookup yields CDR1 MDHEN and CDR2 SYDVKM. The CDR3 spans 16 residues. This CDR3 is CASSDPRGGFRYEQYF. The CDR3 region has the DNA TGTGCCAGCAGCGACCCGCGGGGGGGTTTCCGCTACGAGCAGTACTTC.

This clone was observed a single time. V is TRBV5-1 and J is TRBJ2-2; 10 nucleotides agree with TRBD1. Trimming took 3 bases from V and 3 from J; bases not matched to a gene: 5. The V gene's germline CDR1 is SGHRS and CDR2 YFSETQ. CDR3 length: 16 amino acids. In nucleotides, the CDR3 is TGCGCCAGCAGCTATCCCGGGACAGGGGACACCGGGGAGCTGTTTTTT. Amino acid sequence: CASSYPGTGDTGELFF.

The CDR3 nucleotides are TGTGCCAGCAGCCCCGAGAGGGGACAGCCTAAAATAGGTTCACCCCTCCACTTT. It yields the protein CASSPERGQPKIGSPLHF. The V call is TRBV11-2, the J call TRBJ1-6; 7 bases are shared with TRBD1. The CDR3 length is 18 residues. CDR1 and CDR2 (germline): SGHAT, FQNNGV. With 5 bases clipped from V and 9 bases from J, the junction kept 19 bases outside the gene matches.

The gene calls are TRBV27 and TRBJ2-7; 9 bases are a match to TRBD1. Germline V gene sequence: CDR1 MNHEY, CDR2 SMNVEV (reference sequence). With V trimmed by 8 bases and J by 2 bases, 4 bases remained unmatched. CDR3 length: 13 residues. This CDR3 reads CASGTGRTYEQYF. The CDR3 bases are TGTGCCAGCGGGACAGGGAGGACCTACGAGCAGTACTTC.

The rearrangement joins TRBV30 to TRBJ2-7; D uncertain. The CDR3 spans 18 residues. V dropped 3 bases and J dropped 0 bases, with 24 bases sitting between them. Per the germline V gene, CDR1 is GTSNPN and CDR2 is SVGIG (reference sequence). This CDR3 is CAWRLQPLLARSSYEQYF. CDR3 sequence (DNA): TGTGCCTGGAGATTACAACCCTTATTAGCACGGAGCTCCTACGAGCAGTACTTC.

The chain has TRBV2 and TRBJ2-5; D might be TRBD2 (6 bases). Germline V gives CDR1 SNHLY, CDR2 FYNNEI. The V end was cut by 8 bases, the J end by 5 bases, with 18 bases between. The length of the CDR3 is 14 residues. DNA for the CDR3: TGTGCCAGCGCCGGTCAAGCGGGCGGGGAGACCCAGTACTTC. Its protein product is CASAGQAGGETQYF.

The chain combines TRBV15 with TRBJ2-5; 10 bases fit TRBD1. Per the germline V gene, CDR1 is LNHNV and CDR2 is YYDKDF (reference sequence). After removal of 5 bases from V and 5 bases from J, the junction contained 11 bases not matched to a gene. The CDR3 spans 16 residues. The CDR3 spells CATSVHRDRGSETQYF. The CDR3 region has the DNA TGTGCCACCAGCGTACACCGGGACAGGGGATCGGAGACCCAGTACTTC.

In its sample, this clone was seen a few times. V and J are TRBV4-1 and TRBJ1-1; 7 bases are shared with TRBD1. Germline V gene data show CDR1 as MGHRA and CDR2 as YSYEKL. The CDR3 consists of 15 residues. Trimming cost V 3 bases and J 3 bases; bases outside gene matches: 7. The DNA for the CDR3 is TGCGCCAGCAGCCAGTTCAGGGGGAAGGACACTGAAGCTTTCTTT. Amino acids: CASSQFRGKDTEAFF.

This chain links TRBV28 with TRBJ2-7; the match to TRBD2 covers 11 bases. V shed 8 bases and J 2 bases; nucleotides not matched to a gene: 8. Germline CDR1 and CDR2: MDHEN and SYDVKM. This CDR3 comprises 15 residues. CDR3 DNA: TGTGCCAGCGGGCACGGGACTAGCGGAACCTACGAGCAGTACTTC. Translated, it gives CASGHGTSGTYEQYF.

This chain joins TRBV10-1 and TRBJ2-2; 7 bases match TRBD2. CDR1 is WNHNN and CDR2 is SYGVQD in the germline V gene (reference sequence). The J segment lost 4 bases and the V segment lost 2 bases, leaving 4 bases of the junction unmatched. The CDR3 length is 15 residues. The CDR3: CASSERGEGTGELFF. The CDR3 nucleotides read TGCGCCAGCAGTGAGCGGGGGGAGGGCACCGGGGAGCTGTTTTTT.

The chain uses TRBV5-1 and TRBJ2-1; 8 bases line up with TRBD2. This CDR3 has 16 residues. The germline V gene has CDR1 SGHRS and CDR2 YFSETQ. Trimming took 2 bases from V and 0 from J; bases not matched to a gene: 4. The CDR3 DNA is TGCGCCAGCAGCTTTTATAGCGGGACCTCCTACAATGAGCAGTTCTTC. It encodes CASSFYSGTSYNEQFF.